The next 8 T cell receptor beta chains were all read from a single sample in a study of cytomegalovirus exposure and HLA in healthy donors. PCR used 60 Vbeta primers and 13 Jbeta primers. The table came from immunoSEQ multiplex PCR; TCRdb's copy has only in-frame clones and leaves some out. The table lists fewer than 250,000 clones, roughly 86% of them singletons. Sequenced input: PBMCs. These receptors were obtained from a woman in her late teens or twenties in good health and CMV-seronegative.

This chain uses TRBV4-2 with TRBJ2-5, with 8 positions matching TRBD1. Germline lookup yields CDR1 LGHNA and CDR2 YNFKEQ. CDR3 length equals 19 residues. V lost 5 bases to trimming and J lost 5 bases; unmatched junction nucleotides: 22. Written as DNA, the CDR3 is TGTGCCAGCAGCGCTTGTCCGGGACAGGTAGGGGCGGTAGGGGAGACCCAGTACTTC. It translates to CASSACPGQVGAVGETQYF.

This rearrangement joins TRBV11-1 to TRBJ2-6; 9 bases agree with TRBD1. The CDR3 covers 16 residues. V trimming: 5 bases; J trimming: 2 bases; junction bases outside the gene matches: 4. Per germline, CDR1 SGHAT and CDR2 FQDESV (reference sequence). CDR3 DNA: TGTGCCAGCAGCCCCCGGGACAGGGCTGGGGCCAACGTCCTGACTTTC. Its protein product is CASSPRDRAGANVLTF.

CDR3 DNA: TGTGCCTGGAGTGCGTCAGGGGGCAATGGCTACACCTTC. Protein: CAWSASGGNGYTF. The chain is built from TRBV30 and TRBJ1-2, with 8 positions matching TRBD1. This CDR3 comprises 13 residues. The germline CDR1 and CDR2 sequences are GTSNPN and SVGIG (reference sequence). The J segment lost 6 bases and the V segment lost 1 base, leaving 4 bases of the junction unmatched.

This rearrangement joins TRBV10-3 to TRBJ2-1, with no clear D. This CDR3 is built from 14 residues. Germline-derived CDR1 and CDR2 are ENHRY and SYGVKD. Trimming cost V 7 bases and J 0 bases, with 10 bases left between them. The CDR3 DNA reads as TGTGCCATCAACAGAGAAAACTCCTACAATGAGCAGTTCTTC. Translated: CAINRENSYNEQFF.

CDR3 region: CASSQYPGGGLDYNSPLHF. The CDR3 nucleotides read TGTGCCAGCAGCCAGTACCCCGGGGGGGGATTAGACTATAATTCACCCCTCCACTTT. This chain uses TRBV4-2 with TRBJ1-6, with D possibly TRBD1 on 5 matching bases. The germline CDR1 and CDR2 sequences are LGHNA and YNFKEQ. The CDR3 sequence is 19 residues long. V lost 3 bases to trimming and J lost 3 bases, with 21 bases between them.

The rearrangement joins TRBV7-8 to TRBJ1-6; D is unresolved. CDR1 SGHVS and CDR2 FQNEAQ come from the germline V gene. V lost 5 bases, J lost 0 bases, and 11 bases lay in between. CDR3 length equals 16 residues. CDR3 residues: CASSQETSSYNSPLHF. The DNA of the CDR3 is TGTGCCAGCAGCCAGGAGACTAGCTCCTATAATTCACCCCTCCACTTT.

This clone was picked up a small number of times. DNA for the CDR3: TGTGCCAGCAGTTACAGGGGGCCAAACACTGAAGCTTTCTTT. It codes for CASSYRGPNTEAFF. The chain carries TRBV6-5 and TRBJ1-1, with 7 positions matching TRBD1. Germline CDR1 MNHEY, CDR2 SVGAGI. The CDR3 length is 14 residues. The V gene end was trimmed by 2 bases and the J gene end by 2 bases; junction bases not matched to a gene: 2.

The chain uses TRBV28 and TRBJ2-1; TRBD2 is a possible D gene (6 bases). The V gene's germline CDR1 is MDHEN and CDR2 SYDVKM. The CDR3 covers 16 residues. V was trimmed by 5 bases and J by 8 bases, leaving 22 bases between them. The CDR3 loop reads CASSPPQALAVDEQFF. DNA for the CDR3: TGTGCCAGCAGTCCACCCCAGGCACTAGCCGTCGATGAGCAGTTCTTC.